This T cell receptor (beta chain) was sequenced during a study of cytomegalovirus exposure and HLA in healthy donors (TCRdb year 2017). Context from the whole study: An earlier analysis of 587 of the donors reported around 280 Gb of sequence data and 117 million unique TCR beta sequences obtained from approximately 180 million T cells. To decide whether each TCR beta V gene segment behaved as functional or pseudogenic, an earlier analysis of some 580 of the donors relied on high-throughput TCR beta sequencing. Donor age, sex, ethnicity and CMV serostatus were compiled together with the repertoire data. A later genetic analysis took genome-wide SNP genotypes for about three fifths of the roughly 670 donors and used that subset as a discovery cohort. Every repertoire in the discovery cohort had been generated on one and the same sequencing platform. Among the roughly 400 genotyped donors, around 79% belonged to the genetic ancestry cluster associated with self-reported Caucasian donors. Typing coverage varied by locus: roughly 629-640 donors for A, B, C, DRB1 and DQB1; about 520 for DQA1; over 600 for DPA1; 450 to 480 for DPB1. The T cell repertoires of some 670 subjects were profiled by immunosequencing and related to cytomegalovirus serostatus. Several DR-DQ haplotypes were treated as single units for association and clustering because of strong linkage in the cohort. Rather than drawing on any new phenotypic data, the later analysis identified candidate immune exposures from TCR beta sequences and the way those sequences occurred across donors. A later analysis re-analyzed previously published TCR beta repertoires from roughly 630 donors and added high-resolution HLA genotyping to study TCR occurrence patterns. The study was designed to test whether signatures of past pathogen exposure could be identified by cataloging public T cell receptors. Both class I and class II loci were covered by HLA typing, at four-digit resolution. Across about 380 genotyped donors of the cohort, an average of roughly 250,000 unique TCR beta nucleotide sequences per donor were sequenced, and approximately 17% of those sequences were non-productive. To predict cytomegalovirus infection status, the study brought together high-throughput TCR immunosequencing, statistical association of individual TCRs with disease status, and machine learning. Along with the approximately 700-subject first cohort, a separate validation cohort of over a hundred different subjects was used. An early release that covered about 600 HLA-typed donors contained approximately 300 gigabases of sequencing data and tens of millions of unique TCR sequences.

The library came from the immunoSEQ multiplex PCR assay. The multiplex PCR relied on a mix of 60 forward primers for TCR Vbeta segments and 13 reverse primers for TCR Jbeta segments. The CDR3 region of rearranged TCR beta genes was amplified from genomic DNA with a multiplex PCR assay. The Illumina HiSeq System was used to sequence the amplified TCR beta libraries as 87-base-pair reads. Per the source publication's procedure: A later analysis tallied 75 million to 95 million unique TCR beta chains across the 666 repertoires, and about 10 million of those chains were shared by two or more donors. To remove PCR and sequencing errors, raw reads were error-corrected and collapsed into unique sequences using a nearest-neighbor algorithm that merged closely related sequences. CDR3 sequences were aligned to IMGT reference sequences to assign V, D and J gene segments. Each retained sequence needed at least a six-nucleotide match to both a V gene segment and a J gene segment. Rearrangements were called productive when the CDR3 lacked stop codons and stayed in frame with V and J; all others were non-productive. CDR3 was defined by IMGT convention, running from the second conserved V-encoded cysteine to the conserved J-encoded phenylalanine. In an earlier analysis of approximately 590 of the donors, sequences lacking an unambiguous match to a single V gene segment were excluded. In an earlier analysis of 500 to 750 of the donors, V segments were called functional above 56.7% productive rearrangements and were called segregating when the between-donor standard deviation exceeded 5%. A statistical classification framework was built to diagnose cytomegalovirus status from the catalog of TCR beta chain sequences. A later analysis assigned V and J genes by comparing TCR nucleotide sequences with IMGT/GENE-DB human TR gene sequences. A later analysis assigned CDR3 sequences and most-parsimonious VDJ recombination scenarios with the TCRdist pipeline. In a later analysis, each TCR beta chain was defined by its CDR3 amino acid sequence together with its V-gene family, and reads without a unique V-gene family were excluded. To address suspected cross-contamination and a sequencing artifact, a later analysis removed roughly 640 highly shared, low-generation-probability nucleotide sequences. A later analysis calculated a clonal expansion index for each public chain from normalized within-repertoire ranks of inferred template counts. A later analysis computed generation probabilities with a VDJ recombination model fitted to out-of-frame rearrangements, and checked the results against IGoR. In a later analysis, TCR-TCR, TCR-HLA and TCR-CMV co-occurrence was scored with hypergeometric tests, and a repertoire-size bias correction was applied to TCR pairs. To estimate false discovery rates, a later analysis permuted the HLA or CMV assignments 20 times. In a later analysis, co-occurring TCRs were grouped with DBSCAN, and TCRdist sequence similarity was added when clustering was performed within HLA-allele-positive subsets. Repertoires with fewer than 30,000 or more than 120,000 public chains were left out of co-occurrence clustering, as were a few repertoires with anomalous nucleotide sharing. TCRdb mirrors the immuneACCESS table, restricted to in-frame sequences. Some clones are absent from its copies; in checked studies, under half trace to an unresolved V gene, and the reason for the others is unknown. That table gives V, J and clone size, and the DNA gave D and trimming. The sample includes 70,000 to 90,000 clones, with about four fifths observed a single time. Of the sample, 3.5% to 5% is held by the ten largest clones.

Comments on this clone: Its antigen is not yet known. Within one base of it there is no much larger clone, and no base qualities were kept.

In total, approximately 700 healthy bone marrow donors made up the cohort. All cohort members were sampled while nominally healthy, although unrecorded immune exposures were likely present. The donor tested CMV seronegative, placing the donor among the approximately 360 seronegative members of the cohort. Every donor gave a peripheral blood sample, and the peripheral blood mononuclear cells from that sample were used for TCR beta sequencing. Genomic DNA was extracted from the blood cell samples with the Qiagen DNeasy Blood Extraction Kit. Broad study findings and their caveats: A later analysis associated 15,000 to 20,000 TCR beta sequences with specific HLA alleles at a false discovery rate of 0.05. Roughly uniform sequencing depth across donors was assumed in presence/absence analyses, although this assumption may not hold. In a later analysis, HLA-associated TCR beta chains showed more clonal expansion and lower generation probabilities than non-associated chains that were equally common. In a later analysis, the rate of TCR association differed among HLA loci, with DRB1 alleles having the most associated TCRs and HLA-C alleles having the fewest. A total of fewer than 200 TCR beta chains were listed by the study as associated with cytomegalovirus. Most CMV-associated TCR beta chains appeared to be HLA-restricted in a later analysis, and the HLA associations seemed to be driven largely by CMV exposure. In an earlier analysis of more than 450 of the donors, most TCR beta V segments were observed in productive rearrangements about 87% or about 30% of the time, broadly matching IMGT annotations. A further reported finding was that TCR beta sequences accurately predicted the HLA-A and HLA-B alleles for most subjects in the first cohort. CMV serostatus was the only immune exposure information available for the cohort. A cluster of highly shared sequence variants was judged likely to be a technical artifact of the sequencing pipeline. Fewer than 20 rarely observed V segments, including chromosome 9 orphons, were excluded from the earlier analysis of several hundred of the donors because counts were too low. Several of the top co-occurrence clusters appeared to be linked to parvovirus B19, influenza, CMV and Epstein-Barr virus, according to a later analysis. In vitro tests confirmed that a few of the cytomegalovirus-associated TCR beta chains recognize cytomegalovirus antigens. The authors suggested that the approach could potentially be generalized to other disease states and immunological phenotypes. A later genetic analysis reported fewer N-insertions in productive TCRs among donors in an Asian-associated ancestry cluster than the roughly 620-donor mean. Most TCR sequences were observed very rarely across donors, whereas some public TCRs were present in many individuals. Some IMGT-functional V segments, including TRBV6-2 and TRBV6-3, could not be distinguished by the 87-base-pair reads and were therefore excluded. In both the original and validation cohorts, the classifier was reported to diagnose cytomegalovirus status with high specificity and sensitivity. The cohort was sequenced for TCR beta chains only, and without alpha or paired-chain data the features that could be detected were limited. When HLA alleles, especially DR and DQ, strongly co-occurred, TCR associations were difficult to assign to individual alleles. Because HLA typing was missing for some donors at each locus, association tests included only the typed subset. Correlated functional status among segregating V segments might reflect linkage disequilibrium, but an unknown experimental factor could not be ruled out. An association between a missense DCLRE1C variant and V-gene and J-gene trimming of TCR beta chains was found in a later genetic analysis and replicated in an independent cohort.

Its CDR3 holds 13 amino acids, cysteine through phenylalanine. The read is trimmed to its CDR3 DNA, 39 bases read in frame from base 1. Relative to germline, V is missing 6 bases and J is missing 3 bases, with 4 bases of the junction outside any gene match. The CDR1 and CDR2 encoded by the germline V gene are SQVTM and ANQGSEA. The sequenced sample consisted of PBMCs. The clonotype comes from a man aged 60 to 75 in good health and CMV-seronegative. The sequence joins TRBV29-1 to TRBJ1-1, and 10 bases in between align with TRBD1. The DNA sequence is as follows: TGCAGCGTGACAGGGGGCGCAGACACTGAAGCTTTCTTT. This translates into CSVTGGADTEAFF.